The rows below give T cell receptor beta chains drawn from one sample of a study of beta chain features in type 1 diabetes. Clones were read by immunoSEQ multiplex PCR, and TCRdb kept only the in-frame ones, dropping some. The data show 450,000 to 600,000 clones, 30% seen once. Sequencing input: naive CD4+ T cells from blood. All receptors come from a man between 18 and 35 years old in good health. Both conserved end residues are part of each CDR3. A D gene is named only where the DNA matches it firmly. Size is omitted from some rows. Given values are once, few, many or a class for expanded clones.

CDR3 length | J gene | D gene | clone size | V gene | CDR3 protein | CDR3 DNA
17 | TRBJ2-1 | TRBD2 | few | TRBV19 | CASSIAGSGSMYNEQFF | TGTGCCAGTAGTATAGCCGGTAGCGGGAGTATGTACAATGAGCAGTTCTTC
14 | TRBJ1-3 | TRBD1 | - | TRBV29-1 | CSATGTLSGNTIYF | TGCAGCGCGACAGGGACTCTCTCTGGAAACACCATATATTTT
16 | TRBJ2-3 | TRBD2 | - | TRBV4-1 | CASSQGLAGITDTQYF | TGCGCCAGCAGCCAAGGTCTAGCGGGAATCACAGATACGCAGTATTTT
16 | TRBJ2-1 | - | few | TRBV18 | CASSNRERSSYNEQFF | TGTGCCAGCTCAAACCGTGAGCGGAGCTCCTACAATGAGCAGTTCTTC
17 | TRBJ2-3 | - | few | TRBV29-1 | CSVLGGAPGLRTDTQYF | TGCAGCGTCCTGGGGGGGGCCCCAGGGCTACGCACAGATACGCAGTATTTT
14 | TRBJ2-1 | - | - | TRBV4-2 | CASSQARSYNEQFF | TGTGCCAGCAGCCAAGCAAGGTCCTACAATGAGCAGTTCTTC
13 | TRBJ2-3 | TRBD2 | - | TRBV10-2 | CASTAGVGGTQYF | TGCGCCAGCACGGCGGGAGTTGGTGGTACGCAGTATTTT
12 | TRBJ2-5 | TRBD1 | few | TRBV29-1 | CSVQGADETQYF | TGCAGCGTTCAGGGGGCTGACGAGACCCAGTACTTC
15 | TRBJ2-7 | - | - | TRBV1 | CTSSQGPKREDEQYF | TGCACCAGCAGCCAGGGCCCCAAGCGGGAAGACGAGCAGTACTTC
14 | TRBJ1-4 | - | once | TRBV6-6 | CASSYGEGSEKLFF | TGTGCCAGCAGTTACGGGGAGGGCAGTGAAAAACTGTTTTTT
15 | TRBJ2-7 | TRBD1 | - | TRBV18 | CASSPPGQLSYEQYF | TGTGCCAGCTCACCGCCGGGACAGCTATCCTACGAGCAGTACTTC
14 | TRBJ2-5 | - | - | TRBV6-6 | CASSSLSGRETQYF | TGTGCCAGCAGTTCCCTTTCAGGACGGGAGACCCAGTACTTC
13 | TRBJ2-1 | - | few | TRBV9 | CASSVAPGVEQFF | TGTGCCAGCAGCGTGGCGCCAGGGGTTGAGCAGTTCTTC
12 | TRBJ2-1 | - | - | TRBV11-2 | CASSLARGEQFF | TGTGCCAGCAGCTTAGCACGGGGGGAGCAGTTCTTC
13 | TRBJ2-5 | TRBD1 | - | TRBV29-1 | CSVEGTGQGAQYF | TGCAGCGTTGAAGGGACAGGACAGGGGGCCCAGTACTTC
17 | TRBJ2-7 | TRBD2 | - | TRBV18 | CASSSLRASGFLYEQYF | TGTGCCAGCTCATCCCTGCGAGCTAGCGGGTTCCTCTACGAGCAGTACTTC
15 | TRBJ2-5 | - | - | TRBV25-1 | CASSEPGPLAEGQYF | TGTGCCAGCAGTGAGCCAGGACCCCTAGCTGAAGGCCAGTACTTC
14 | TRBJ2-7 | TRBD1 | - | TRBV10-3 | CAISGTGGGYEQYF | TGTGCCATCAGTGGGACAGGGGGCGGCTACGAGCAGTACTTC
13 | TRBJ2-7 | - | - | TRBV18 | CASSPLPDYEQYF | TGTGCCAGCTCACCACTGCCGGACTACGAGCAGTACTTC
14 | TRBJ2-7 | - | - | TRBV30 | CAWSAVRGSYEQYF | TGTGCCTGGAGCGCAGTCAGGGGCTCCTACGAGCAGTACTTC
16 | TRBJ2-2 | TRBD2 | - | TRBV6-7 | CASKGEERETTGELFF | TGTGCCAGCAAAGGAGAGGAGCGGGAGACCACCGGGGAGCTGTTTTTT
14 | TRBJ2-7 | TRBD1 | - | TRBV30 | CAWSHSTGKYEQYF | TGTGCCTGGAGTCACTCGACAGGGAAATACGAGCAGTACTTC
11 | TRBJ2-1 | - | - | TRBV28 | CASKVFSEQFF | TGTGCCAGCAAGGTTTTCAGTGAGCAGTTCTTC
14 | TRBJ2-7 | TRBD1 | - | TRBV5-1 | CASSSGTEFYEQYF | TGCGCCAGCAGCTCCGGGACAGAGTTTTACGAGCAGTACTTC
14 | TRBJ2-5 | - | - | TRBV30 | CAWRGLAMFETQYF | TGTGCCTGGAGGGGGCTAGCGATGTTCGAGACCCAGTACTTC